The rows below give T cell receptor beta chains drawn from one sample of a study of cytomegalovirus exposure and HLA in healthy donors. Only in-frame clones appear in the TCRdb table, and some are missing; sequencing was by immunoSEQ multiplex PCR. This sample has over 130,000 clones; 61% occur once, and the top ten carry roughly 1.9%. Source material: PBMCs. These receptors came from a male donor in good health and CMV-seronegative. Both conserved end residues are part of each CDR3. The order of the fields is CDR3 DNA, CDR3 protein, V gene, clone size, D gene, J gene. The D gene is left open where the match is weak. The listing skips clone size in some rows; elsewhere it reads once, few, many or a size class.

cdr3_nt: TGTGCCATCAGTGACCTTGGCGGGGGTATGTGGCAAGAGACCCAGTACTTC
cdr3_aa: CAISDLGGGMWQETQYF
v_call: TRBV10-3
clone_size: -
d_call: TRBD2
j_call: TRBJ2-5

cdr3_nt: TGTGCCAGCAGCGTACATCCAACTAGCGGGGGACGCAATGAGCAGTTCTTC
cdr3_aa: CASSVHPTSGGRNEQFF
v_call: TRBV9
clone_size: -
d_call: TRBD2
j_call: TRBJ2-1

cdr3_nt: TGTGCCTGGAGTCAGACGGGGGACTACAATGAGCAGTTCTTC
cdr3_aa: CAWSQTGDYNEQFF
v_call: TRBV30
clone_size: -
d_call: -
j_call: TRBJ2-1

cdr3_nt: TGTGCCAGCAGCTTTTTTCACGCCAGGTTCTACGAGCAGTACTTC
cdr3_aa: CASSFFHARFYEQYF
v_call: TRBV12-1
clone_size: -
d_call: -
j_call: TRBJ2-7

cdr3_nt: TGTACCAGCATCAAAAACCGGGCAGGGTGGACTGAAGCTTTCTTT
cdr3_aa: CTSIKNRAGWTEAFF
v_call: TRBV7-8
clone_size: few
d_call: -
j_call: TRBJ1-1

cdr3_nt: TGTGCCAGCAGCTCCTTGGACAGGGGTCCGAACACCGGGGAGCTGTTTTTT
cdr3_aa: CASSSLDRGPNTGELFF
v_call: TRBV5-4
clone_size: once
d_call: TRBD1
j_call: TRBJ2-2

cdr3_nt: TGTGCCAGCAGCCTTCAGGGTTTCACTGAAGCTTTCTTT
cdr3_aa: CASSLQGFTEAFF
v_call: TRBV5-6
clone_size: -
d_call: -
j_call: TRBJ1-1

cdr3_nt: TGTGCCAGCTCCTCCGACAGCATTAATTCACCCCTCCACTTT
cdr3_aa: CASSSDSINSPLHF
v_call: TRBV18
clone_size: -
d_call: -
j_call: TRBJ1-6

cdr3_nt: TGTGCCAGCTCAATAGACGGACAGACCTATAGCAATCAGCCCCAGCATTTT
cdr3_aa: CASSIDGQTYSNQPQHF
v_call: TRBV18
clone_size: -
d_call: -
j_call: TRBJ1-5

cdr3_nt: TGCAGCGTTGAGGGCCAGGGACTCGACGAGCAGTACTTC
cdr3_aa: CSVEGQGLDEQYF
v_call: TRBV29-1
clone_size: -
d_call: -
j_call: TRBJ2-7

cdr3_nt: TGCAGCGTTGAAGAGCGAGGGATCCAAGAGACCCAGTACTTC
cdr3_aa: CSVEERGIQETQYF
v_call: TRBV29-1
clone_size: -
d_call: -
j_call: TRBJ2-5

cdr3_nt: TGTGCCAGCAGTTTAAGACTAGCGGTAAGGAACTTCTACAATGAGCAGTTCTTC
cdr3_aa: CASSLRLAVRNFYNEQFF
v_call: TRBV27
clone_size: -
d_call: TRBD2
j_call: TRBJ2-1

cdr3_nt: TGTGCCAGCAGCCCGCCGGCAGGCTACGAGCAGTACTTC
cdr3_aa: CASSPPAGYEQYF
v_call: TRBV7-9
clone_size: -
d_call: -
j_call: TRBJ2-7

cdr3_nt: TGTGCCAGCAGCTTAGAATCCAGCGGACCCTACAATGAGCAGTTCTTC
cdr3_aa: CASSLESSGPYNEQFF
v_call: TRBV7-2
clone_size: -
d_call: -
j_call: TRBJ2-1

cdr3_nt: TGTGCCAGCAGCTACGTAGCGGGGGTTTCCTACAATGAGCAGTTCTTC
cdr3_aa: CASSYVAGVSYNEQFF
v_call: TRBV7-6
clone_size: -
d_call: TRBD2
j_call: TRBJ2-1

cdr3_nt: TGCGCCAGCAGCCAGTTTGCAGGGGACACTGAAGCTTTCTTT
cdr3_aa: CASSQFAGDTEAFF
v_call: TRBV4-1
clone_size: few
d_call: -
j_call: TRBJ1-1

cdr3_nt: TGTGCCAGCAGCTTCGACAGGGGGAGCGGCTACACCTTC
cdr3_aa: CASSFDRGSGYTF
v_call: TRBV7-9
clone_size: once
d_call: TRBD1
j_call: TRBJ1-2

cdr3_nt: TGTGCCAGCAGCTCGTCCGGGACAGGGAACTATGGCTACACCTTC
cdr3_aa: CASSSSGTGNYGYTF
v_call: TRBV13
clone_size: -
d_call: TRBD1
j_call: TRBJ1-2

cdr3_nt: TGTGCCAGCAGTTCGGGACAGGGATATGGCTACACCTTC
cdr3_aa: CASSSGQGYGYTF
v_call: TRBV28
clone_size: -
d_call: TRBD1
j_call: TRBJ1-2

cdr3_nt: TGTTCCAGCAGCCCCGCCGGGACACATACCTACGAGCAGTACTTC
cdr3_aa: CSSSPAGTHTYEQYF
v_call: TRBV9
clone_size: -
d_call: -
j_call: TRBJ2-7

cdr3_nt: TGTGCCAGCAGTGACGGTCCAAGCTACGAGCAGTACTTC
cdr3_aa: CASSDGPSYEQYF
v_call: TRBV2
clone_size: -
d_call: -
j_call: TRBJ2-7

cdr3_nt: TGTGCCAGTGGGACAGACAGGGTTAACACTGAAGCTTTCTTT
cdr3_aa: CASGTDRVNTEAFF
v_call: TRBV19
clone_size: once
d_call: TRBD1
j_call: TRBJ1-1

cdr3_nt: TGTGCCAGCACATCATACCTGGACAGTATTGATTCACCCCTCCACTTT
cdr3_aa: CASTSYLDSIDSPLHF
v_call: TRBV28
clone_size: once
d_call: -
j_call: TRBJ1-6

cdr3_nt: TGTGCCAGCAGTTACGGCAGTAACACTGAAGCTTTCTTT
cdr3_aa: CASSYGSNTEAFF
v_call: TRBV6-6
clone_size: -
d_call: -
j_call: TRBJ1-1

cdr3_nt: TGTGCCAGCAGCGTATCAACTAGCCACAATGAGCAGTTCTTC
cdr3_aa: CASSVSTSHNEQFF
v_call: TRBV9
clone_size: -
d_call: -
j_call: TRBJ2-1

cdr3_nt: TGCGCCAGCAGCCCTCGGGGGGGAGACTATGGCTACACCTTC
cdr3_aa: CASSPRGGDYGYTF
v_call: TRBV5-1
clone_size: -
d_call: -
j_call: TRBJ1-2

cdr3_nt: TGTGCCAGCAGCCGGGCAGGGGATTACGTTGGCAATCAGCCCCAGCATTTT
cdr3_aa: CASSRAGDYVGNQPQHF
v_call: TRBV7-9
clone_size: -
d_call: -
j_call: TRBJ1-5

cdr3_nt: TGTGCCAGTAGTAGGTCCAGGAACACTGAAGCTTTCTTT
cdr3_aa: CASSRSRNTEAFF
v_call: TRBV19
clone_size: -
d_call: -
j_call: TRBJ1-1

cdr3_nt: TGTGCCAGCAGTAGTGAGCAGGGACAGAGTGGCTACACCTTC
cdr3_aa: CASSSEQGQSGYTF
v_call: TRBV2
clone_size: -
d_call: TRBD1
j_call: TRBJ1-2

cdr3_nt: TGTGCCAGCAGTGAAGGACAGTTTAATTCACCCCTCCACTTT
cdr3_aa: CASSEGQFNSPLHF
v_call: TRBV2
clone_size: many
d_call: -
j_call: TRBJ1-6

cdr3_nt: TGTGCCAGCAGCTTAACAGGGGTAGAGACCCAGTACTTC
cdr3_aa: CASSLTGVETQYF
v_call: TRBV7-9
clone_size: -
d_call: TRBD1
j_call: TRBJ2-5

cdr3_nt: TGTGCCAGCTCACCACAGGGGCCGAACACTGAAGCTTTCTTT
cdr3_aa: CASSPQGPNTEAFF
v_call: TRBV18
clone_size: -
d_call: -
j_call: TRBJ1-1

cdr3_nt: TGTGCCAGTAGTATAGCTGACAGCAGAACTGAAGCTTTCTTT
cdr3_aa: CASSIADSRTEAFF
v_call: TRBV19
clone_size: -
d_call: -
j_call: TRBJ1-1

cdr3_nt: TGTGCCAGCGGGCGGGACCTTGGCGCAGATACGCAGTATTTT
cdr3_aa: CASGRDLGADTQYF
v_call: TRBV9
clone_size: -
d_call: -
j_call: TRBJ2-3

cdr3_nt: TGTGCCAGCGGCCGGGGGGCATACACTGAAGCTTTCTTT
cdr3_aa: CASGRGAYTEAFF
v_call: TRBV2
clone_size: once
d_call: -
j_call: TRBJ1-1

cdr3_nt: TGTGCCAGTATCCAGGGCTACTATGGCTACACCTTC
cdr3_aa: CASIQGYYGYTF
v_call: TRBV19
clone_size: -
d_call: -
j_call: TRBJ1-2

cdr3_nt: TGTGCCATCAGTTCCTCCCAGGGAGAGACCCAGTACTTC
cdr3_aa: CAISSSQGETQYF
v_call: TRBV10-3
clone_size: -
d_call: -
j_call: TRBJ2-5

cdr3_nt: TGTTCCAGCAGCTTAGATGGTGGGAGTAGGGACACTGAAGCTTTCTTT
cdr3_aa: CSSSLDGGSRDTEAFF
v_call: TRBV7-9
clone_size: once
d_call: -
j_call: TRBJ1-1

cdr3_nt: TGTGCCAGCAGCTGGACCGGGACAGGGGGCTATGGCTACACCTTC
cdr3_aa: CASSWTGTGGYGYTF
v_call: TRBV7-8
clone_size: -
d_call: TRBD1
j_call: TRBJ1-2

cdr3_nt: TGTGCCAGCAGCCGATATGGGACGGGACTGGATTCACCCCTCCACTTT
cdr3_aa: CASSRYGTGLDSPLHF
v_call: TRBV7-6
clone_size: -
d_call: -
j_call: TRBJ1-6

cdr3_nt: TGTGCCAGCAGCCGTACAGGGAACACTGAAGCTTTCTTT
cdr3_aa: CASSRTGNTEAFF
v_call: TRBV9
clone_size: -
d_call: -
j_call: TRBJ1-1

cdr3_nt: TGTGCCAGCTCATCCTACACCGGGGAGCTGTTTTTT
cdr3_aa: CASSSYTGELFF
v_call: TRBV18
clone_size: -
d_call: -
j_call: TRBJ2-2

cdr3_nt: TGTGCCAGCAGACAGACAATTAGCACAGATACGCAGTATTTT
cdr3_aa: CASRQTISTDTQYF
v_call: TRBV6-1
clone_size: -
d_call: -
j_call: TRBJ2-3

cdr3_nt: TGTGCCATCAGGACCGGGACAGGGGATTATTCACCCCTCCACTTT
cdr3_aa: CAIRTGTGDYSPLHF
v_call: TRBV10-3
clone_size: -
d_call: TRBD1
j_call: TRBJ1-6

cdr3_nt: TGTGCCAGCAGCCCCGCCCCGACAGGGAGAACTGAAGCTTTCTTT
cdr3_aa: CASSPAPTGRTEAFF
v_call: TRBV7-2
clone_size: -
d_call: TRBD1
j_call: TRBJ1-1

cdr3_nt: TGTGCCAGCAGCCAAGACACCCTAACTAGCGGTCTCACAGATACGCAGTATTTT
cdr3_aa: CASSQDTLTSGLTDTQYF
v_call: TRBV4-2
clone_size: few
d_call: TRBD2
j_call: TRBJ2-3

cdr3_nt: TGTGCCACCAGAATCGGTTTGTCGTTTTCGAACACCGGGGAGCTGTTTTTT
cdr3_aa: CATRIGLSFSNTGELFF
v_call: TRBV15
clone_size: few
d_call: -
j_call: TRBJ2-2